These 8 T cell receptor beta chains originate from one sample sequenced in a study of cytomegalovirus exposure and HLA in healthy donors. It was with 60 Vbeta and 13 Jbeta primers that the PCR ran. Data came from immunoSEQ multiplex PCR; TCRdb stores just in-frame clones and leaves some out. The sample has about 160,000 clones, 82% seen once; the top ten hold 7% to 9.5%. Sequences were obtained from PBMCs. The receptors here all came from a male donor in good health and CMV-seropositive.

CDR3: CASSLRQGAAETQYF. The DNA for the CDR3 is TGTGCCAGCAGCTTGCGACAGGGGGCTGCAGAGACCCAGTACTTC. The rearrangement uses TRBV5-4 and TRBJ2-5, with TRBD1 matching 10 bases. Per the germline V gene, CDR1 is SGHNT and CDR2 is YYREEE (reference sequence). The ends lost 1 base at V and 4 bases at J; junction bases unmatched: 4. The CDR3 is 15 residues long.

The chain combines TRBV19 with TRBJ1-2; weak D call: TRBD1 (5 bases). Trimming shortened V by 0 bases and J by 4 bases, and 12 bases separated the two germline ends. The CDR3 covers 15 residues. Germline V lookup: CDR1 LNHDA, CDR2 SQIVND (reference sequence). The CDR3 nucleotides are TGTGCCAGTAGTATAGATCGAGGGACTAGCTATGGCTACACCTTC. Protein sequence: CASSIDRGTSYGYTF.

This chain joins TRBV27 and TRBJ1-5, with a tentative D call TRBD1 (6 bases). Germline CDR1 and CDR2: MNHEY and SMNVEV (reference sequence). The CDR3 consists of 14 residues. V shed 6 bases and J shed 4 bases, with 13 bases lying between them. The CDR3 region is CASRRGAGNQPQHF. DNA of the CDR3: TGTGCCAGCAGGCGGGGGGCTGGAAATCAGCCCCAGCATTTT.

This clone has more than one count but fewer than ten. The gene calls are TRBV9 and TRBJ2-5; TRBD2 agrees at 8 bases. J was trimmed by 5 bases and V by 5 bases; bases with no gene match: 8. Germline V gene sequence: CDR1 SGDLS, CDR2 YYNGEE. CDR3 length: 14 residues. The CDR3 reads CASSPREGGETQYF. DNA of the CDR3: TGTGCCAGCAGTCCCCGGGAGGGCGGGGAGACCCAGTACTTC.

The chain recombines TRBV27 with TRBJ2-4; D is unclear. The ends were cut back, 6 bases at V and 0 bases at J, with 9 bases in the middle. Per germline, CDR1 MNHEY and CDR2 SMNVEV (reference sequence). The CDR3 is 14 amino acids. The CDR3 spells CASSWALAKNIQYF. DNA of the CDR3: TGTGCCAGCAGCTGGGCCCTAGCCAAAAACATTCAGTACTTC.

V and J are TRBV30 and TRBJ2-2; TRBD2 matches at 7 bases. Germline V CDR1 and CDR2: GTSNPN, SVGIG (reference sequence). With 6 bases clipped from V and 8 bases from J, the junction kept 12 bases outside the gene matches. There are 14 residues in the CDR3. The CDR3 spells CACLGGVRVGELFF. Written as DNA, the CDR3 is TGTGCCTGCCTTGGGGGGGTGCGAGTAGGGGAGCTGTTTTTT.

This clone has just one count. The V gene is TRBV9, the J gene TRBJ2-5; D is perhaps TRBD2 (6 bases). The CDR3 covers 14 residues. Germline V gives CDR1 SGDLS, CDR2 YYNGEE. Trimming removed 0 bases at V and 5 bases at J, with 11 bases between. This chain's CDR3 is CASSVAAGRETQYF. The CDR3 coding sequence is TGTGCCAGCAGCGTAGCGGCGGGACGGGAGACCCAGTACTTC. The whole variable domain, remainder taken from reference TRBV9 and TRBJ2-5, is DSGVTQTPKHLITATGQRVTLRCSPRSGDLSVYWYQQSLDQGLQFLIQYYNGEERAKGNILERFSAQQFPDLHSELNLSSLELGDSALYFCASSVAAGRETQYFGPGTRLLVL.

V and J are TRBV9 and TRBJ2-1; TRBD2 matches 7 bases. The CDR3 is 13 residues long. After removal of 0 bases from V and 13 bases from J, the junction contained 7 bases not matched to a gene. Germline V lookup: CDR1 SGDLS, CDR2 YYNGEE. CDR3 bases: TGTGCCAGCAGCGTAGGGGAGGGCGGTCCTCAGTTCTTC. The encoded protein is CASSVGEGGPQFF.